This TCR beta chain derives from a study of metastatic and nonmetastatic thyroid tumors. Across the whole study: Malignant and benign thyroid patients had repertoires compared in peripheral blood and tumor or nodule tissue.

Per the authors' pipeline: The study took CDR3 differences across clinicopathological groups and made a distant-metastasis classifier for papillary thyroid cancer from them. TCRdb re-analyzed the PCR reads using MiXCR. TCRdb, not the original authors, processed these V and J calls. The sample consists of fewer than 7,500 clones, roughly two fifths of them appearing once. The table lists this clone with a few counts. All patients were untreated before thyroid surgery. The sequenced sample consisted of tumor tissue. This receptor was taken from a female donor with papillary thyroid cancer or a benign thyroid nodule (not recorded which). Some clones in this sample may be carry-over from other donors' samples.

The CDR3 coding sequence is TGTGCCAGCAGTTACACCGCAGCGGGACTAACAGATACGCAGTATTTT. It encodes CASSYTAAGLTDTQYF. The chain combines TRBV6-2 or TRBV6-3 with TRBJ2-3, with 7 bases matching TRBD2. The germline gives CDR1 MNHEY, CDR2 SVGEGT. J gave up 3 bases and V 2 bases, and 8 bases lay outside the gene matches. There are 16 residues in the CDR3.